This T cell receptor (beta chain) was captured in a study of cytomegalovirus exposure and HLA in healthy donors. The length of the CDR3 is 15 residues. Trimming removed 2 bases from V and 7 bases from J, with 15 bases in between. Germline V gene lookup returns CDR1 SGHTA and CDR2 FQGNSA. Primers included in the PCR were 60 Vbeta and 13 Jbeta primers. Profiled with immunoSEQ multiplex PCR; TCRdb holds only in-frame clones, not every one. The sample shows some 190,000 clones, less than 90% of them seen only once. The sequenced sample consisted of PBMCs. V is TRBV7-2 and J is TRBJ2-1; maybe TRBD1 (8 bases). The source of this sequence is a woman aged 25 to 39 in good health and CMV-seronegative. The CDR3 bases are TGTGCCAGCAGCTTATTGACAGGGGAGGGGAATGAGCAGTTCTTC. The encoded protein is CASSLLTGEGNEQFF.